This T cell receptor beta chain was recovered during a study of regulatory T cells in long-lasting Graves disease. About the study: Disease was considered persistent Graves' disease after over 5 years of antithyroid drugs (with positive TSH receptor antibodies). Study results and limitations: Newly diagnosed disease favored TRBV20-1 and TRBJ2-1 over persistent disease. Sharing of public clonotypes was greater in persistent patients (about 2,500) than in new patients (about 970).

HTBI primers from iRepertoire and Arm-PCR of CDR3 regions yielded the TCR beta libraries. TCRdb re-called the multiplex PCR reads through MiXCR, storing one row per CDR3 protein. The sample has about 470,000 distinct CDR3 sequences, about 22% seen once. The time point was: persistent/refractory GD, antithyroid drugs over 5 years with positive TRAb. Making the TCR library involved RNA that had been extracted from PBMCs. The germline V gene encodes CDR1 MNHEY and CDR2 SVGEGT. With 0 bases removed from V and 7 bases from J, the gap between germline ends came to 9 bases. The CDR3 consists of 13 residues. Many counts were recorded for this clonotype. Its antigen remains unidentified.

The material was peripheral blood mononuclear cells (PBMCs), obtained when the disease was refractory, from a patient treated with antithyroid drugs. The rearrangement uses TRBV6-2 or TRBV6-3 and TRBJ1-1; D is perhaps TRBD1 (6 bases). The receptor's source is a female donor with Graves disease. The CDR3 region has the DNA TGTGCCAGCAGTTACTCTCGGGGGCTTGAAGCTTTCTTT. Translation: CASSYSRGLEAFF.